One sample yielded the 26 T cell receptor beta chains listed below, sequenced in a study of T cells in Graves' hyperthyroidism and ophthalmopathy. TCR beta CDR3 region amplification was performed from RNA transcripts. First-round RT-PCR targeting the TCR CDR3 was performed with the HTBI primer set. A single record per CDR3 protein comes from TCRdb applying MiXCR to the multiplex PCR reads. Among more than 300,000 distinct CDR3 sequences listed, about a sixth were seen once. Sequenced: blood. The receptors originated from a woman in her thirties with Graves' hyperthyroidism that later progressed to Graves' ophthalmopathy.

The J gene is TRBJ1-1, the V gene TRBV28, with unresolved D. With 8 bases removed from V and 4 bases from J, the gap between germline ends came to 17 bases. The CDR3 runs to 14 residues. Germline CDR1 and CDR2: MDHEN and SYDVKM. The CDR3 nucleotides are TGTGCCAGCGTCGTAAGGGAAGGTTTCACTGAAGCTTTCTTT. This translates into CASVVREGFTEAFF.

The chain joins TRBV19 to TRBJ2-1; unclear D gene. This CDR3 region has 15 residues. V was shortened by 4 bases and J by 5 bases, with 15 bases between the two germline ends. The germline V gene encodes CDR1 LNHDA and CDR2 SQIVND (reference sequence). DNA of the CDR3: TGTGCCAGTAGTAATGGCCCCCTGCTGAACAATGAGCAGTTCTTC. This translates into CASSNGPLLNNEQFF.

Ten or more counts support this clonotype. This chain joins TRBV7-8 and TRBJ2-1; the match to TRBD2 covers 8 bases. From germline, CDR1 is SGHVS and CDR2 FQNEAQ. J lost 7 bases, V lost 5 bases, and 10 bases had no gene match. The CDR3 covers 15 residues. The CDR3 loop reads CASSKTGTSGNEQFF. Here the CDR3 DNA reads TGTGCCAGCAGCAAAACCGGGACTAGTGGGAATGAGCAGTTCTTC.

This clonotype occurred many times. The chain links TRBV7-2 to TRBJ2-7; TRBD2 aligns across 12 bases. The junction had 8 bases not matched to a gene; V was cut back by 5 bases and J by 9 bases. Germline CDR1 reads SGHTA; CDR2 reads FQGNSA. CDR3 length: 14 amino acids. The CDR3 nucleotides read TGTGCCAGCAGCGGACTAGCGGGAAGAGGAGGGCAGTACTTC. It is translated as CASSGLAGRGGQYF.

Comment on this clonotype: Possible read error: a much larger clone is one base away. V gene TRBV7-9 combines with J gene TRBJ2-1; 9 bases agree with TRBD1. The CDR3 extends over 16 amino acids. In germline, CDR1 is SEHNR, CDR2 FQNEAQ (reference sequence). CDR3 residues: CVSRPPGQGSYNEQFF. The CDR3 DNA is TGTGTCAGCAGGCCACCGGGACAGGGATCCTACAATGAGCAGTTCTTC.

This clonotype has a handful of counts. The gene calls are TRBV4-1 and TRBJ2-7; perhaps TRBD1 as D (7 bases). Germline loops: CDR1 MGHRA, CDR2 YSYEKL. This CDR3 spans 14 amino acids. With 1 base removed from V and 7 bases from J, the gap between germline ends came to 14 bases. In DNA, the CDR3 is TGCGCCAGCAGCCAAGCGACAGGGACTTTGGAGCAGTACTTC. Its protein product is CASSQATGTLEQYF.

This clonotype was picked up a small number of times. The chain carries TRBV20-1 and TRBJ1-1; D not certain. Trimming cost V 0 bases and J 5 bases, with 16 bases left between them. The CDR3 contains 15 residues. Germline V gene sequence: CDR1 DFQATT, CDR2 SNEGSKA (reference sequence). CDR3 region: CSARDQFRGWTEAFF. DNA for the CDR3: TGCAGTGCTAGAGATCAGTTCCGGGGTTGGACTGAAGCTTTCTTT.

This clonotype was counted between two and nine times. The rearrangement joins TRBV5-1 to TRBJ1-1; D uncertain. The CDR3 sequence is 15 residues long. The V and J ends lost 0 bases and 0 bases respectively, with 9 bases between them. Germline V lookup: CDR1 SGHRS, CDR2 YFSETQ. This chain's CDR3 is CASSLGRTVNTEAFF. CDR3 bases: TGCGCCAGCAGCTTGGGACGGACGGTGAACACTGAAGCTTTCTTT.

V is TRBV27 and J is TRBJ1-4; no firm D call. This CDR3 spans 14 amino acids. V was trimmed by 1 base and J by 5 bases, leaving 8 bases between them. Germline V gene lookup returns CDR1 MNHEY and CDR2 SMNVEV (reference sequence). CDR3 coding DNA: TGTGCCAGCAGTTTATTCGGCCGGAATGAAAAACTGTTTTTT. This gives the protein CASSLFGRNEKLFF.

This clonotype was counted many times. The rearrangement uses TRBV20-1 and TRBJ1-6, with 8 bases lining up with TRBD1. With V trimmed by 5 bases and J by 7 bases, 10 bases remained unmatched. This CDR3 contains 15 residues. Germline V gene data show CDR1 as DFQATT and CDR2 as SNEGSKA (reference sequence). This CDR3 is CSAYRPGQANSPLHF. The CDR3 bases are TGCAGTGCTTACAGACCGGGACAGGCAAATTCACCCCTCCACTTT.

This clonotype was recorded at least ten times. V is TRBV27 and J is TRBJ1-1; possible D gene TRBD1, 5 bases. The CDR3 length is 13 residues. The V and J ends lost 0 bases and 13 bases respectively, with 15 bases between them. Germline lookup yields CDR1 MNHEY and CDR2 SMNVEV (reference sequence). The chain's CDR3 is CASSLSGGVLVFF. CDR3 DNA: TGTGCCAGCAGTTTATCCGGGGGAGTTCTGGTTTTCTTT.

Only a few counts were recorded for this clonotype. J is TRBJ2-1 and V is TRBV16; 11 nucleotides align to TRBD1. V shed 7 bases, J shed 9 bases, and the junction held 14 bases outside the gene matches. The CDR3 is 16 residues long. The germline V gene has CDR1 KGHSY and CDR2 FQNENV. DNA for the CDR3: TGTGCCAGCAACCTCATGGGGACAGGGGGGCAGTCTGAGCAGTTCTTC. It translates to CASNLMGTGGQSEQFF.

This clonotype was counted at least ten times. The V gene is TRBV2, the J gene TRBJ2-4, with D perhaps being TRBD1 or TRBD2 (5 bases each). Per germline, CDR1 SNHLY and CDR2 FYNNEI. The CDR3 covers 16 residues. V lost 3 bases and J lost 0, with 12 bases in between. The CDR3 nucleotides read TGTGCCAGCAGTGAGGGGGTGTTACTAGCCAAAAACATTCAGTACTTC. Translating it yields CASSEGVLLAKNIQYF.

This CDR3 reads CASSIVYTEAFF. The CDR3 nucleotides are TGTGCCAGCAGCATCGTTTACACTGAAGCTTTCTTT. The chain couples TRBV5-6 to TRBJ1-1; D is uncertain. The CDR3 has 12 residues. V was pared by 4 bases and J by 3 bases, with 7 bases between. CDR1 is SGHDT and CDR2 is YYEEEE in the germline V gene.

This clonotype has ten or more counts. The rearrangement uses TRBV20-1 and TRBJ2-1, with 9 bases that match TRBD2. The CDR3 loop spans 15 amino acids. Germline trimming cut 4 bases from V and 3 bases from J; bases unmatched to any gene: 7. Germline loops: CDR1 DFQATT, CDR2 SNEGSKA (reference sequence). The CDR3 DNA follows: TGCAGTGCTACTCAGATAGCGGGAGACTACAATGAGCAGTTCTTC. It codes for CSATQIAGDYNEQFF.

This clonotype was seen repeatedly, ten times or more. This chain links TRBV6-1 with TRBJ1-2; D possibly corresponds to TRBD1 (5 bases). This CDR3 has 14 amino acids. V lost 9 bases and J 3 bases, leaving 17 bases between the germline ends. Germline V gene data show CDR1 as MNHNS and CDR2 as SASEGT. CDR3 nucleotides: TGTGCCAGTAAAGACAGAGTTCAGGACTATGGCTACACCTTC. Protein sequence: CASKDRVQDYGYTF.

This clonotype has at least ten counts. Germline and junction disagree at one end, which may indicate a read error. The chain is built from TRBV7-8 and TRBJ2-5; D unclear. In germline, CDR1 is SGHVS, CDR2 FQNEAQ. CDR3 size: 11 residues. CDR3 sequence reads: CASSLLARRDF. The CDR3 DNA follows: TGTGCCAGCAGCTTACTGGCTAGAAGGGACTTC.

This clonotype was counted at least ten times. The rearrangement uses TRBV7-9 and TRBJ1-3; D unresolved. CDR1 and CDR2 from the germline V gene are SEHNR and FQNEAQ (reference sequence). The CDR3 spans 14 residues. V gave up 3 bases and J gave up 4 bases, with 10 bases separating them. The CDR3 DNA sequence: TGTGCCAGCAGCTTGGGTTTTAAGGGAAACACCATATATTTT. Its translation is CASSLGFKGNTIYF.

This chain joins TRBV5-6 and TRBJ2-1; 13 bases fit TRBD2. J lost 8 bases, V lost 4 bases, and 9 bases had no gene match. The CDR3 extends over 16 amino acids. Germline V gene lookup returns CDR1 SGHDT and CDR2 YYEEEE. The CDR3 region is CASSGGTSGKWHEQFF. DNA for the CDR3: TGTGCCAGCAGCGGGGGGACTAGCGGGAAATGGCATGAGCAGTTCTTC. Full variable domain (outside the CDR3, taken from reference TRBV5-6 and TRBJ2-1): DAGVTQSPTHLIKTRGQQVTLRCSPKSGHDTVSWYQQALGQGPQFIFQYYEEEERQRGNFPDRFSGHQFPNYSSELNVNALLLGDSALYLCASSGGTSGKWHEQFFGPGTRLTVL.

This clonotype has a handful of counts. The J gene is TRBJ1-5, the V gene TRBV7-2; D may be TRBD1 (5 bases). The CDR3 extends over 15 amino acids. V lost 2 bases and J lost 7, with 15 bases in between. Germline V gene lookup returns CDR1 SGHTA and CDR2 FQGNSA. The CDR3: CASSLFPGSGQPQHF. DNA for the CDR3: TGTGCCAGCAGCTTATTTCCAGGGTCGGGACAGCCCCAGCATTTT.

This clonotype was picked up a small number of times. The chain couples TRBV11-2 to TRBJ1-4, with D possibly TRBD1 on 6 matching bases. The CDR3 has 20 amino acids. Germline CDR1 and CDR2: SGHAT and FQNNGV. V lost 2 bases, J lost 0 bases, and 22 bases lay in between. CDR3 in amino acids: CASSLMNPGGFGSTNEKLFF. CDR3 bases: TGTGCCAGCAGCTTAATGAATCCGGGGGGCTTCGGATCAACTAATGAAAAACTGTTTTTT. The whole variable domain, remainder taken from reference TRBV11-2 and TRBJ1-4, is EAGVAQSPRYKIIEKRQSVAFWCNPISGHATLYWYQQILGQGPKLLIQFQNNGVVDDSQLPKDRFSAERLKGVDSTLKIQPAKLEDSAVYLCASSLMNPGGFGSTNEKLFFGSGTQLSVL.

As regards this clonotype: It may be a read error: a sequence one base away is much more abundant. This sequence joins TRBV5-1 and TRBJ2-7, with D possibly matching TRBD1 (6 bases). Germline lookup yields CDR1 SGHRS and CDR2 YFSETQ. The CDR3 consists of 13 residues. The DNA of the CDR3 is TGCGCCAGCAGCTTCGACAGGACCTACGAGCGGTACTTC. Its protein is CASSFDRTYERYF.

This clonotype was counted many times. The genes are TRBV20-1 and TRBJ2-5; the match to TRBD2 covers 12 bases. CDR3 length: 18 residues. V was pared by 4 bases and J by 5 bases, with 17 bases of the junction left unmatched. The germline CDR1 and CDR2 sequences are DFQATT and SNEGSKA (reference sequence). Here the CDR3 reads CSAKSTWLAGGYLETQYF. The CDR3 DNA sequence: TGCAGTGCTAAATCTACCTGGCTAGCGGGGGGGTACTTGGAGACCCAGTACTTC.

This rearrangement joins TRBV9 to TRBJ2-7; D call uncertain. The CDR3 consists of 13 residues. CDR1 and CDR2 (germline): SGDLS, YYNGEE. Trimming took off 0 bases at V and 2 bases at J, with 6 bases between the two ends. The CDR3 sequence is CASSVGSTYEQYF. CDR3 coding DNA: TGTGCCAGCAGCGTAGGCAGTACCTACGAGCAGTACTTC.

This clonotype was found many times. The CDR3 loop reads CASSQLDSNSGNTIYF. In DNA, the CDR3 is TGTGCCAGCTCACAATTGGACAGCAACTCTGGAAACACCATATATTTT. The V and J genes are TRBV18 and TRBJ1-3, with D perhaps TRBD1 (6 bases). V was trimmed by 4 bases and J by 0 bases, leaving 13 bases between them. The CDR3 contains 16 residues. From germline, CDR1 is KGHSH and CDR2 LQKENI. Full variable domain (rest looked up from reference TRBV18 and TRBJ1-3): NAGVMQNPRHLVRRRGQEARLRCSPMKGHSHVYWYRQLPEEGLKFMVYLQKENIIDESGMPKERFSAEFPKEGPSILRIQQVVRGDSAAYFCASSQLDSNSGNTIYFGEGSWLTVV.

This clonotype was counted ten times or more. This chain uses TRBV6-1 with TRBJ1-1; D is ambiguous. The CDR3 consists of 13 residues. Germline CDR1 MNHNS, CDR2 SASEGT. V was pared by 8 bases and J by 4 bases, with 14 bases between. The CDR3 nucleotides are TGTGCCAGCGACCGGGGTGGGCGCACTGAAGCTTTCTTT. Its translation: CASDRGGRTEAFF.